A single sample gave rise to the 21 T cell receptor beta chains below, sequenced in a study of blood T cell repertoires in COVID-19. Profiled with immunoSEQ multiplex PCR; TCRdb holds only in-frame clones, not every one. The sample contains 210,000 or so clones, roughly 86% of which appear only once. The source material was peripheral blood. These receptors came from a woman in her sixties or seventies with active or convalescent COVID-19.

V gene TRBV28 combines with J gene TRBJ1-5; D is possibly TRBD1 (5 bases). Trimming removed 2 bases at V and 0 bases at J, with 8 bases between. This CDR3 region has 15 residues. Germline-derived CDR1 and CDR2 are MDHEN and SYDVKM. Here the CDR3 reads CASSLAGDSNQPQHF. CDR3 in DNA: TGTGCCAGCAGTTTAGCGGGGGATAGCAATCAGCCCCAGCATTTT.

The V and J genes are TRBV28 and TRBJ2-3; 9 bases map to TRBD2. J was trimmed by 9 bases and V by 3 bases; bases with no gene match: 10. CDR3 length: 15 amino acids. CDR1 and CDR2 (germline): MDHEN, SYDVKM. The CDR3 loop is CASSLFSGSQGTQYF. Written as DNA, the CDR3 is TGTGCCAGCAGTTTGTTTAGCGGGAGCCAGGGGACGCAGTATTTT.

The gene calls are TRBV30 and TRBJ2-1; TRBD2 matches at 7 bases. This CDR3 has 14 residues. The V gene end was trimmed by 4 bases and the J gene end by 4 bases; junction bases not matched to a gene: 7. From germline, CDR1 is GTSNPN and CDR2 SVGIG (reference sequence). The CDR3 protein is CAWTRLASYNEQFF. As DNA, the CDR3 is TGTGCCTGGACGAGACTAGCTTCGTACAATGAGCAGTTCTTC.

This chain uses TRBV5-1 with TRBJ2-7, with D possibly being TRBD1 (6 bases). Trimming took 0 bases from V and 5 from J, leaving 12 bases between them. The CDR3 consists of 14 residues. Germline-derived CDR1 and CDR2 are SGHRS and YFSETQ. CDR3 DNA sequence: TGCGCCAGCAGCTTGGCAGGGGCATCCGACGAGCAGTACTTC. Translating gives CASSLAGASDEQYF.

The chain uses TRBV27 and TRBJ2-7, with unresolved D. V was clipped by 3 bases and J by 0 bases, with 6 bases between them. The CDR3 runs 13 residues. Germline lookup yields CDR1 MNHEY and CDR2 SMNVEV (reference sequence). CDR3 coding DNA: TGTGCCAGCAGTTTTGACAACTCCTACGAGCAGTACTTC. Its protein product is CASSFDNSYEQYF.

The V and J genes are TRBV9 and TRBJ2-2; no clear D gene. Trimming shortened V by 5 bases and J by 2 bases, and 10 bases separated the two germline ends. The CDR3 is made up of 14 amino acids. Looked up from germline, CDR1 is SGDLS and CDR2 is YYNGEE. In nucleotides, the CDR3 is TGTGCCAGCAGTCTTACGGTAAACACCGGGGAGCTGTTTTTT. Its translation: CASSLTVNTGELFF.

The chain carries TRBV18 and TRBJ1-1, with D perhaps matching TRBD1 (6 bases). V was pared by 3 bases and J by 8 bases, with 19 bases between. The CDR3 spans 15 residues. Germline loops: CDR1 KGHSH, CDR2 LQKENI. CDR3 in DNA: TGTGCCAGCTCACCCGCCAACAAACGGACAGACGAAGCTTTCTTT. Its protein product is CASSPANKRTDEAFF.

This clone has just a few counts. V is TRBV5-6 and J is TRBJ2-1; tentatively, D is TRBD2 (6 bases). Per germline, CDR1 SGHDT and CDR2 YYEEEE. V was cut by 2 bases and J by 6 bases, with 15 bases left in between. The CDR3 is 15 amino acids. This CDR3 reads CASSFQFQRVNEQFF. The CDR3 nucleotides are TGTGCCAGCAGCTTCCAGTTCCAGCGGGTCAATGAGCAGTTCTTC.

This chain uses TRBV7-6 with TRBJ2-7; 11 bases fit TRBD2. V lost 5 bases, J lost 3 bases, and 9 bases stayed unmatched. The CDR3 runs to 16 residues. The germline V gene has CDR1 SGHVS and CDR2 FNYEAQ. CDR3 coding DNA: TGTGCCAGCAGCCCCGAGGGGCTAGCGGGGGGCTACGAGCAGTACTTC. Translated, it gives CASSPEGLAGGYEQYF.

The V and J genes are TRBV7-3 and TRBJ2-5; 12 bases match TRBD2. CDR1 SGHTA and CDR2 FQGTGA come from the germline V gene. The V and J ends lost 8 bases and 6 bases, in that order; junction bases with no gene match: 13. The CDR3 length is 16 residues. The CDR3 reads CASPSSSGRVVKTQYF. In DNA, the CDR3 is TGTGCCAGCCCCTCCTCTAGCGGGAGGGTCGTAAAGACCCAGTACTTC.

The V gene is TRBV25-1, the J gene TRBJ2-1; a possible D gene is TRBD1 (6 bases). CDR1 and CDR2 from the germline V gene are MGHDK and SYGVNS. With 4 bases removed from V and 0 bases from J, the gap between germline ends came to 13 bases. The CDR3 is 16 residues long. CDR3 residues: CASSGDNPSSYNEQFF. The DNA of the CDR3 is TGTGCCAGCAGTGGGGACAACCCGAGCTCCTACAATGAGCAGTTCTTC.

The chain joins TRBV4-1 to TRBJ1-1, with D unclear. Trimming shortened V by 4 bases and J by 0 bases, and 9 bases separated the two germline ends. The CDR3 runs 14 residues. Germline V CDR1 and CDR2: MGHRA, YSYEKL. The CDR3 region has the DNA TGCGCCAGCAGCCCGGGGATAATGAACACTGAAGCTTTCTTT. Amino acids: CASSPGIMNTEAFF.

The chain recombines TRBV7-8 with TRBJ1-4, with TRBD1 matching over 7 bases. The ends lost 5 bases at V and 2 bases at J; junction bases unmatched: 8. CDR1 is SGHVS, CDR2 FQNEAQ, per germline. CDR3 length: 16 residues. This chain's CDR3 is CASSLRQGATNEKLFF. The DNA of the CDR3 is TGTGCCAGCAGCCTCAGACAGGGCGCGACTAATGAAAAACTGTTTTTT.

This chain links TRBV6-6 with TRBJ2-3; tentative D call: TRBD2 (8 bases). Between the trimmed V and J ends, which lost 6 bases and 1 base, there was a span of 14 bases. The V gene's germline CDR1 is MNHNY and CDR2 SVGAGI (reference sequence). The CDR3 totals 15 residues. CDR3 coding DNA: TGTGCCAGCAGGCCGGGGGGGACAGGCACAGATACGCAGTATTTT. This translates into CASRPGGTGTDTQYF.

The chain couples TRBV24-1 to TRBJ2-1, with 14 positions matching TRBD2. J was trimmed by 9 bases and V by 4 bases; bases with no gene match: 7. The CDR3 runs 16 residues. Germline assignment: CDR1 KGHDR and CDR2 SFDVKD. The chain's CDR3 is CATSDPGTSGSFEQFF. The CDR3 bases are TGTGCCACCAGTGACCCCGGGACTAGCGGGAGCTTTGAGCAGTTCTTC.

This chain connects TRBV6-5 to TRBJ2-3, with D perhaps TRBD2 (6 bases). The CDR3 covers 15 residues. The germline V gene has CDR1 MNHEY and CDR2 SVGAGI. The V and J ends lost 6 bases and 0 bases respectively, with 13 bases between them. CDR3 DNA: TGTGCCAGCAGACTAGGAGGGGCAAGCACAGATACGCAGTATTTT. The encoded protein is CASRLGGASTDTQYF.

J is TRBJ1-1 and V is TRBV6-5; tentatively, D is TRBD1 (6 bases). The length of the CDR3 is 11 residues. Trimming stripped 6 bases from V and 8 bases from J, with 10 bases between. Germline lookup yields CDR1 MNHEY and CDR2 SVGAGI. Here the CDR3 DNA reads TGTGCCAGCAGCCTAGGGACAGAAGCTTTCTTT. The encoded protein is CASSLGTEAFF.

The rearrangement links TRBV27 to TRBJ2-4; 9 bases are shared with TRBD2. The CDR3 loop spans 13 amino acids. Trimming at V came to 4 bases and at J to 10 bases, leaving 5 bases not matched to a gene. Germline-derived CDR1 and CDR2 are MNHEY and SMNVEV (reference sequence). Here the CDR3 reads CASSSSGRKIQYF. The DNA of the CDR3 is TGTGCCAGCAGTTCGAGCGGGAGGAAAATTCAGTACTTC.

The chain joins TRBV6-5 to TRBJ2-3; 14 nucleotides match TRBD2. The germline gives CDR1 MNHEY, CDR2 SVGAGI. The CDR3 runs 16 residues. Trimming took 3 bases from V and 6 from J; bases not matched to a gene: 5. The CDR3 here is CASSYGTSGSQDTQYF. The CDR3 DNA reads TGTGCCAGCAGTTATGGGACTAGCGGGAGTCAGGATACGCAGTATTTT.

V and J are TRBV2 and TRBJ1-1; weak D call: TRBD1 (6 bases). CDR1 is SNHLY and CDR2 is FYNNEI in the germline V gene. The CDR3 contains 11 residues. The germline V and J ends were trimmed by 5 bases and 11 bases, with 12 bases remaining between them. CDR3: CASSLEGGAFF. CDR3 nucleotides: TGTGCCAGCAGTTTAGAGGGGGGGGCTTTCTTT.

This clone was recorded only once. J is TRBJ1-2 and V is TRBV29-1; D gene ambiguous. CDR1 is SQVTM and CDR2 is ANQGSEA in the germline V gene. V lost 6 bases and J lost 0, with 20 bases in between. The CDR3 has 16 residues. The CDR3 is CSVPGRGGQANYGYTF. CDR3 coding DNA: TGCAGCGTCCCAGGACGGGGTGGGCAGGCTAACTATGGCTACACCTTC.